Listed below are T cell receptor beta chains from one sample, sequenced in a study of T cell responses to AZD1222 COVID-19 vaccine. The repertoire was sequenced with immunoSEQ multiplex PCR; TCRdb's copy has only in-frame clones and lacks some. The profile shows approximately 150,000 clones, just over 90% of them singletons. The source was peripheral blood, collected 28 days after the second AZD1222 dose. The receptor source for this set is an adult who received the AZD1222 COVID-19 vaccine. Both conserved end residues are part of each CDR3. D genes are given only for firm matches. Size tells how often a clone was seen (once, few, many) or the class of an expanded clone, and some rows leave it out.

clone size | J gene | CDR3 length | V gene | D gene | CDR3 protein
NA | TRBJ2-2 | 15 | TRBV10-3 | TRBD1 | CAISGTVGNTGELFF
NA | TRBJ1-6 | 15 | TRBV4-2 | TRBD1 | CASSIRQGEYSPLHF
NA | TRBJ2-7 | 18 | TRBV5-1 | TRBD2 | CASSFTPAGEKPSYEQYF
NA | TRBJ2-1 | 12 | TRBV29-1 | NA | CSVEGAGGEQFF
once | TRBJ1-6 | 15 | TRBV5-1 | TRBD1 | CASSLEDRAYSPLHF
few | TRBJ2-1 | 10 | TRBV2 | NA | CASSDNEQFF
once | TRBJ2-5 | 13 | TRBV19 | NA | CASRLLGAETQYF
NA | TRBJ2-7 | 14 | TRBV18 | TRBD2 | CASSPLSREGEQYF
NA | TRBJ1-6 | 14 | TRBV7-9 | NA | CASSLMRGNSPLHF
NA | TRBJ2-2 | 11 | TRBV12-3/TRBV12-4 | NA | CASSFGGELFF
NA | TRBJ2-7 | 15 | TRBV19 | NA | CASSISRGAVYEQYF
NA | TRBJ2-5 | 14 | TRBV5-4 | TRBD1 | CASSLQGSKETQYF
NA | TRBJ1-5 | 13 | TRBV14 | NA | CASTATRYQPQHF
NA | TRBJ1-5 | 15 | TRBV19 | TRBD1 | CASRITGVSNQPQHF
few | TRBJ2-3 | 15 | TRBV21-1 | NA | CASSPHRRPTDTQYF
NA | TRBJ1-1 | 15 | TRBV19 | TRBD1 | CASSIAQGADTEAFF
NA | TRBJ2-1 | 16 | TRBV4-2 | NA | CASSLGLASSYNEQFF
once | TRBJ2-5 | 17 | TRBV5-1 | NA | CASSLGRQELGQETQYF
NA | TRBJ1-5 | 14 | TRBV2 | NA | CASSETGYVTPQHF
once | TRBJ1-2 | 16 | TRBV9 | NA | CASSLATGGRGYGYTF
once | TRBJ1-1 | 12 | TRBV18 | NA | CASSPQLTEAFF
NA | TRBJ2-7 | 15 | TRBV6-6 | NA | CASTHGVGGSYEQYF
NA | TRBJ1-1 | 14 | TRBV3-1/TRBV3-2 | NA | CASSPRGGNTEAFF
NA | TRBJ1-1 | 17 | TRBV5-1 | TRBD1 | CASSFGTARIMNTEAFF
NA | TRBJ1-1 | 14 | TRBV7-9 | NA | CASAPLGADTEAFF
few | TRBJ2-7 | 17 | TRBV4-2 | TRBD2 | CASSQDPGLAGGPEQYF
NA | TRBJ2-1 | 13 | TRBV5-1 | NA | CASSGDTVNEQFF
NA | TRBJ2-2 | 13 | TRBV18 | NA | CASSPSDTGELFF
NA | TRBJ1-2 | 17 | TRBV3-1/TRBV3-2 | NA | CASSQVGVRKFNYGYTF
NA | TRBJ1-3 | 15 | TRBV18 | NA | CASSEGESSGNTIYF
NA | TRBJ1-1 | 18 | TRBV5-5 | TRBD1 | CASSNRGLLGIMNTEAFF
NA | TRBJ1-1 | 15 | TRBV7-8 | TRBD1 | CASSPLAAGGTEAFF
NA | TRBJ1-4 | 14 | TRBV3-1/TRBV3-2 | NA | CASSSRGSNEKLFF
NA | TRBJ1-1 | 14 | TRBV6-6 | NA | CASSPAPLNTEAFF
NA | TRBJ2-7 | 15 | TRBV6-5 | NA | CASSYQGLSFHEQYF
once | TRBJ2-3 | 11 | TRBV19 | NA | CASSPTDTQYF
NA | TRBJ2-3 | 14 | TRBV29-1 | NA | CSVDVRGLADTQYF
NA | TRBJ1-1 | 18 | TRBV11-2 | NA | CASSFPIRDPMRGTEAFF
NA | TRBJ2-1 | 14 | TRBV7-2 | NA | CASSSYNVNNEQFF
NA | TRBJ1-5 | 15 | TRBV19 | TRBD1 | CASSKGTGFSQPQHF
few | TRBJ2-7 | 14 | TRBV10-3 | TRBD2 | CAISEPRGGYEQYF
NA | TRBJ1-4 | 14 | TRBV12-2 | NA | CASPGGNSDEKLFF
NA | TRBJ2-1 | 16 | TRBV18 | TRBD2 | CASSTGGVGSYNEQFF
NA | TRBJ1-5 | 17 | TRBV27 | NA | CASSPAASEGSNQPQHF
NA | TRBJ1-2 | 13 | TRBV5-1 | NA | CASSSTDSYGYTF
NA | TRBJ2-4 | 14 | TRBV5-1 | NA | CASSLRPANDIQYF
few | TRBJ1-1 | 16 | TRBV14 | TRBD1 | CASSHGTGQGNTEAFF
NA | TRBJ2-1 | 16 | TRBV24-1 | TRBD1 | CATSAGGDRGDNEQFF
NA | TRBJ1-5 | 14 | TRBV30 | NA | CAWSAGGSNQPQHF
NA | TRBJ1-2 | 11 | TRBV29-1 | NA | CSVPHGVGYTF
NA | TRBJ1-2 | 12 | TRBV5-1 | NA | CASSLERGGYTF
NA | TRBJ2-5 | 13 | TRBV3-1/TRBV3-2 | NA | CASSQATQETQYF
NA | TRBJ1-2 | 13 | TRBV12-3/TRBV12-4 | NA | CASSFGRPYGYTF